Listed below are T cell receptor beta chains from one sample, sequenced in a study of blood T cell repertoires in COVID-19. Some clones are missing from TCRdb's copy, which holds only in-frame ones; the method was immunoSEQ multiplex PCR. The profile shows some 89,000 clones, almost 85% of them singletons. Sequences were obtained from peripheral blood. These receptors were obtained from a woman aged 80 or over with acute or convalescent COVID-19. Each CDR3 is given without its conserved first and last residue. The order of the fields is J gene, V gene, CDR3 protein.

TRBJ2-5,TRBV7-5,ARSCPPAGMVQETQY
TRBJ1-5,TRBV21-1,ASSNTGIGQPQH
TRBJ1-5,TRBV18,ASSPRGGSNQPQH
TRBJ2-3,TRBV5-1,ASSLREGLLDTQY
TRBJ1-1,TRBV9,ASSVGDFMNTEAF
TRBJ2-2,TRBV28,ASSFLLRGTGELF
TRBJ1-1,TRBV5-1,ASSGTGFTF
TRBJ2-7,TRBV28,ASSLIPGTAYYEQY
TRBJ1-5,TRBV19,ASSMVGSSGPQH
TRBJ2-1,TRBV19,ASSIASSGSYNEQF
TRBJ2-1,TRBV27,ASSFSGRFTFEQF
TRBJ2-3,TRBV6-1,ASSEAGVPDTQY
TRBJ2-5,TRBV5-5,ASSMATGGETQY
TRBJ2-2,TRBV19,ASREAPGELF
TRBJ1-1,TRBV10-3,AISERGGDTEAF
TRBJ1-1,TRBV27,ASSSWGQGAGAF
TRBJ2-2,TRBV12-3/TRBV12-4,ASTYTGELF
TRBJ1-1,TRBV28,AIVGEGAQDTEAF
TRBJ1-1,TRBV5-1,ASSASGQANTEAF
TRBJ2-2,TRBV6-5,ASRGDSITGELF
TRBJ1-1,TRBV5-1,ASSPATGTEAF
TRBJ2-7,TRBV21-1,ASSSPRPLLYYEQY